This entry lists 15 T cell receptor beta chains sequenced from one sample in a study of T cell clonality in common variable immunodeficiency. Data came from immunoSEQ multiplex PCR; TCRdb stores just in-frame clones and leaves some out. The counts give tens of thousands of clones, none of them seen only once; about 1.5% is held by the top ten. Material: peripheral blood mononuclear cells. The receptors derive from a person aged 18 to 75 in good health.

Many counts were recorded for this clone. The read falls 3 residues short of the CDR3 end, and the missing part is taken from the germline J gene. The chain couples TRBV20-1 to TRBJ2-7, with D unresolved. The CDR3 covers 13 residues. V was clipped by 3 bases and J by 4 bases, with 13 bases between them. Germline CDR1 DFQATT, CDR2 SNEGSKA (reference sequence). Incomplete CDR3 DNA: TGCAGTGCTAGCGCGCTAGTCGGTTACGAG. This sequence encodes CSASALVGYE. The entire CDR3 protein reads CSASALVGYEQYF.

The table lists this clone with many counts. From the germline J gene comes the end of the CDR3, since the read stops 3 residues before it. The J gene is TRBJ2-7, the V gene TRBV10-3; possibly TRBD1 for D (6 bases). Trimming cost V 0 bases and J 3 bases, with 9 bases left between them. CDR1 ENHRY and CDR2 SYGVKD come from the germline V gene. The CDR3 totals 14 residues. CDR3 in amino acids: CAISESEGGYEQYF. The sequenced CDR3 bases are TGTGCCATCAGTGAGTCTGAAGGGGGCTACGAG.

This clone was observed many times. The sequence runs out 3 residues before the end of the CDR3; the remainder is reconstructed from the germline J gene. This chain links TRBV10-3 with TRBJ2-1; D might be TRBD2 (6 bases). Per germline, CDR1 ENHRY and CDR2 SYGVKD. This CDR3 contains 16 residues. Trimming left V 0 bases short and J 1 base short, with 10 bases between. The sequenced part of the CDR3 DNA is TGTGCCATCAGTGAGTCCGTAGGGACTTCCTACAATGAG. Translated: CAISESVGTSYNE. The complete CDR3 sequence is CAISESVGTSYNEQFF.

This clone was observed many times. The DNA ends 3 residues before the CDR3 does, and the rest of the CDR3 is filled in from the germline J gene. The chain links TRBV7-2 to TRBJ2-3, with D maybe TRBD1 (6 bases). The ends were cut back, 5 bases at V and 5 bases at J, with 17 bases in the middle. Looked up from germline, CDR1 is SGHTA and CDR2 is FQGNSA. This CDR3 is 15 amino acids long. This CDR3 reads CASSPDRNQGDTQYF. The sequenced part of the CDR3 DNA is TGTGCCAGCAGCCCTGACAGGAACCAGGGAGATACG.

There are many counts of this clone. The CDR3 goes on 3 residues after the read ends, and that part is filled in from the germline J gene. The rearrangement joins TRBV7-9 to TRBJ2-2; D possibly corresponds to TRBD2 (6 bases). Trimming cost V 3 bases and J 0 bases, with 8 bases left between them. Germline CDR1 SEHNR, CDR2 FQNEAQ (reference sequence). The CDR3 runs 15 residues. The CDR3 loop reads CASSLRLANTGELFF. CDR3 bases read: TGTGCCAGCAGCTTGAGACTAGCGAACACCGGGGAG.

This clone was seen ten or more times. The CDR3 end falls 3 residues outside the read, so it is completed with the germline J gene. The chain has TRBV6-2 or TRBV6-3 and TRBJ2-7, with D tentatively TRBD1 (6 bases). The germline gives CDR1 MNHEY, CDR2 SVGEGT. The CDR3 contains 13 residues. Trimming pared 5 bases from V and 2 bases from J, leaving 10 bases between. The CDR3 DNA, read in part, is TGTGCCAGCAGTAGGCCAGGGGCCTACGAG. This codes for CASSRPGAYE. The full CDR3 protein is CASSRPGAYEQYF.

This clone occurred many times. The read finishes 3 residues shy of the CDR3 end, and the germline J gene is used to complete it. The chain uses TRBV28 and TRBJ2-4; the D gene is possibly TRBD1 (6 bases). Trimming cost V 6 bases and J 3 bases, with 21 bases left between them. CDR3 length equals 17 residues. CDR1 is MDHEN and CDR2 is SYDVKM in the germline V gene. The part of the CDR3 DNA that was read is TGTGCCAGCAGCGCACGGGACATCTCCTCGTTCAAAAACATT. It yields the protein CASSARDISSFKNI. The CDR3 in full is CASSARDISSFKNIQYF.

This clone was observed at least ten times. CDR3: CASSFSLAANEQFF. Incomplete CDR3 DNA: TGTGCCAGCAGTTTTTCACTAGCGGCCAATGAG. J is TRBJ2-1 and V is TRBV12-3 or TRBV12-4; 8 positions agree with TRBD2. The read terminates 3 residues before the CDR3 end, so the remaining end is supplied by the germline J gene. This CDR3 contains 14 residues. J was trimmed by 6 bases and V by 3 bases; bases with no gene match: 4.

This clone has a count of ten or more. The CDR3 end falls 3 residues outside the read, so it is completed with the germline J gene. The chain recombines TRBV4-1 with TRBJ2-3, with D tentatively TRBD2 (6 bases). V was shortened by 1 base and J by 3 bases, with 14 bases between the two germline ends. Germline lookup yields CDR1 MGHRA and CDR2 YSYEKL. The length of the CDR3 is 16 residues. CDR3 residues: CASSQGGIKETDTQYF. The DNA read from the CDR3 is TGCGCCAGCAGCCAAGGCGGGATAAAAGAAACAGATACG.

This clone was detected ten times or more. Read coverage stops 3 residues before the CDR3 terminus; the germline J gene supplies the remainder. This rearrangement joins TRBV7-2 to TRBJ2-7; D might be TRBD2 (6 bases). The CDR3 has 15 amino acids. The germline gives CDR1 SGHTA, CDR2 FQGNSA. The V end lost 5 bases, the J end lost 4 bases, and 18 bases lay between the germline ends. CDR3 residues: CASSAHGGLEYEQYF. Partial CDR3 DNA: TGTGCCAGCAGCGCCCACGGGGGACTCGAATACGAG.

This clone was seen at least ten times. The read ends 3 residues before the CDR3 terminus; that terminus is restored from the germline J gene. The chain combines TRBV5-8 with TRBJ2-1; D is undetermined. The CDR3 is 12 amino acids. V shed 4 bases and J shed 4 bases, with 6 bases lying between them. Germline CDR1 SGHTS, CDR2 YDEGEE. The CDR3 sequence: CASSLAYNEQFF. The part of the CDR3 DNA that was read is TGTGCCAGCAGCCTGGCGTACAATGAG.

This clone was picked up many times. Sequencing ends 3 residues short of the CDR3 end; the germline J gene provides the rest. The chain has TRBV11-2 and TRBJ2-7; D possibly corresponds to TRBD1 (6 bases). V lost 6 bases to trimming and J lost 0 bases, with 15 bases between them. This CDR3 has 15 amino acids. Germline-derived CDR1 and CDR2 are SGHAT and FQNNGV. The CDR3 bases that were read are TGTGCCAGCAGGGGATTGGGGGCCTACTCCTACGAG. Amino acids: CASRGLGAYSYE. In full, the CDR3 reads CASRGLGAYSYEQYF.

This clone showed up just a few times. The CDR3 DNA, read in part, is TGCAGTGCTCCCGACCCAGGACAGGGTAATACTGAA. This translates into CSAPDPGQGNTE. The whole CDR3 reads CSAPDPGQGNTEAFF. V and J are TRBV20-1 and TRBJ1-1; 8 bases are a match to TRBD1. The DNA ends 3 residues before the CDR3 does, and the rest of the CDR3 is filled in from the germline J gene. With V trimmed by 5 bases and J by 5 bases, 13 bases remained unmatched. CDR1 is DFQATT, CDR2 SNEGSKA, per germline (reference sequence). The CDR3 spans 15 residues.

This clone was detected many times. The CDR3 is CSARDPRSETQYF. Incomplete CDR3 DNA: TGCAGTGCTAGAGATCCCCGGTCGGAGACC. This rearrangement joins TRBV20-1 to TRBJ2-5; unclear D gene. The CDR3 end falls 3 residues outside the read, so it is completed with the germline J gene. CDR3 length equals 13 residues. The V gene lost 0 bases and the J gene lost 5 bases, with 10 bases spanning the gap. Germline V lookup: CDR1 DFQATT, CDR2 SNEGSKA (reference sequence).

This clone was detected many times. The read ends 3 residues early relative to the CDR3; the germline J gene fills the gap. The rearrangement joins TRBV20-1 to TRBJ1-1; 8 bases are a match to TRBD1. The CDR3 extends over 16 amino acids. J gave up 1 base and V 0 bases, and 7 bases lay outside the gene matches. Germline CDR1 is DFQATT and CDR2 is SNEGSKA (reference sequence). The sequenced part of the CDR3 DNA is TGCAGTGCTAGAGATGTCGGCAGGGGGCAGAACACTGAA. Protein sequence: CSARDVGRGQNTE. The CDR3 in full is CSARDVGRGQNTEAFF.